These 29 T cell receptor beta chains share one sample of origin, sequenced in a study of CD8+ T cells in alopecia areata. Sequencing relied on a cDNA template that was reverse transcribed from extracted RNA. Here immunoSEQ multiplex PCR was the method, and the copy in TCRdb shows in-frame clones only, minus some. The top ten clones hold more than 0.4% of a sample with a few hundred thousand clones, more than 30% of them seen once. Regarding treatment: oral pan-JAK inhibitor, 5-10 mg twice daily. Material: CD4+ T cells sorted from blood, obtained at roughly week 30, from a patient treated with tofacitinib. These receptors were obtained from a human donor with alopecia areata.

This clone was seen a few times. The V and J genes are TRBV7-9 and TRBJ2-1; D is undetermined. V lost 5 bases and J 10 bases, leaving 15 bases between the germline ends. The CDR3 has 13 residues. Germline-derived CDR1 and CDR2 are SEHNR and FQNEAQ (reference sequence). As DNA, the CDR3 is TGTGCCAGCAGCCCCCGAGACTTCGGAGAGCAGTTCTTC. It yields the protein CASSPRDFGEQFF.

The chain couples TRBV4-1 to TRBJ2-1; 9 bases are shared with TRBD2. The trim removed 6 bases at V and 4 bases at J, leaving 7 bases unmatched. The CDR3 is 15 amino acids. In germline, CDR1 is MGHRA, CDR2 YSYEKL. This chain's CDR3 is CASSSGGLRYNEQFF. The CDR3 DNA sequence: TGCGCCAGCAGTAGCGGGGGTTTGAGGTACAATGAGCAGTTCTTC.

Details on this clone: Distinct nucleotide sequences in the sample also encode this CDR3. This sequence joins TRBV29-1 and TRBJ1-1; no firm D call. Germline V gene data show CDR1 as SQVTM and CDR2 as ANQGSEA. This CDR3 has 11 amino acids. V was clipped by 6 bases and J by 8 bases, with 13 bases between them. The CDR3: CSVVFGTEAFF. The CDR3 coding sequence is TGCAGCGTCGTTTTCGGTACCGAAGCTTTCTTT.

This chain links TRBV7-3 with TRBJ2-7; no firm D call. The CDR3 runs to 15 residues. Germline CDR1 and CDR2: SGHTA and FQGTGA. V shed 2 bases and J shed 3 bases, with 14 bases lying between them. CDR3 DNA: TGTGCCAGCAGCTTATCAGCTGCGAGTCACTACGAGCAGTACTTC. Translating gives CASSLSAASHYEQYF.

The rearrangement links TRBV23-1 to TRBJ2-7, with TRBD1 matching over 7 bases. TRBV23-1 is treated as an ORF (open reading frame) with a function not yet certain. The CDR3 covers 15 residues. With 3 bases clipped from V and 7 bases from J, the junction kept 12 bases outside the gene matches. The CDR3 DNA reads as TGCGCCAGCAGTCAGGCTGACCCGACAGGGCTTGAGCAGTACTTC. The encoded protein is CASSQADPTGLEQYF.

V and J are TRBV27 and TRBJ1-5; D not resolved. V was cut by 5 bases and J by 0 bases, with 8 bases left in between. The CDR3 spans 14 residues. The germline gives CDR1 MNHEY, CDR2 SMNVEV (reference sequence). In DNA, the CDR3 is TGTGCCAGCAGTGAAGGACCTAGCAATCAGCCCCAGCATTTT. This encodes CASSEGPSNQPQHF.

The chain couples TRBV29-1 to TRBJ1-1; D is ambiguous. The V and J ends lost 6 bases and 0 bases respectively, with 11 bases between them. The CDR3 sequence is 13 residues long. The germline V gene has CDR1 SQVTM and CDR2 ANQGSEA. CDR3 bases: TGCAGCGTACAACCTAAGCTGAACACTGAAGCTTTCTTT. Its translation is CSVQPKLNTEAFF.

In this sample, this clone turned up a few times. V gene TRBV5-6 combines with J gene TRBJ2-2; D is undetermined. Per the germline V gene, CDR1 is SGHDT and CDR2 is YYEEEE. The CDR3 length is 17 residues. With 3 bases removed from V and 2 bases from J, the gap between germline ends came to 17 bases. The CDR3 here is CASSSNLVIVNTGELFF. CDR3 coding DNA: TGTGCCAGCAGCTCCAACCTCGTGATAGTCAACACCGGGGAGCTGTTTTTT.

With respect to this clone: The sample contains more than one DNA sequence encoding this CDR3. This rearrangement joins TRBV27 to TRBJ1-2; TRBD1 agrees at 11 bases. Germline assignment: CDR1 MNHEY and CDR2 SMNVEV (reference sequence). Germline trimming cut 5 bases from V and 1 base from J; bases unmatched to any gene: 3. CDR3 size: 15 residues. CDR3 sequence reads: CASSPDRGLNYGYTF. CDR3 DNA sequence: TGTGCCAGCAGTCCGGACAGGGGGCTTAACTATGGCTACACCTTC.

The chain joins TRBV4-1 to TRBJ2-3; D gene unclear. The V and J ends lost 2 bases and 4 bases respectively, with 7 bases between them. The germline gives CDR1 MGHRA, CDR2 YSYEKL. The length of the CDR3 is 13 residues. The CDR3 region is CASSQLKSDTQYF. Here the CDR3 DNA reads TGCGCCAGCAGCCAACTTAAGTCAGATACGCAGTATTTT.

The chain carries TRBV7-6 and TRBJ2-2; 7 positions match TRBD2. Germline lookup yields CDR1 SGHVS and CDR2 FNYEAQ. This CDR3 is built from 15 residues. Unmatched junction bases numbered 6, after V lost 6 bases and J lost 2 bases. CDR3 DNA sequence: TGTGCCAGCAGATGGGGAGGGATTAACACCGGGGAGCTGTTTTTT. Its protein is CASRWGGINTGELFF. The variable domain in full, completed from reference TRBV7-6 and TRBJ2-2, reads GAGVSQSPRYKVTKRGQDVALRCDPISGHVSLYWYRQALGQGPEFLTYFNYEAQQDKSGLPNDRFSAERPEGSISTLTIQRTEQRDSAMYRCASRWGGINTGELFFGEGSRLTVL.

The V gene is TRBV18, the J gene TRBJ2-3, with D hard to call. The V and J ends lost 3 bases and 5 bases respectively, with 9 bases between them. CDR1 is KGHSH, CDR2 LQKENI, per germline. The CDR3 spans 13 residues. The CDR3 region is CASSPPTRDTQYF. Written as DNA, the CDR3 is TGTGCCAGCTCACCCCCCACCCGAGATACGCAGTATTTT.

This clone was seen a few times. The chain has TRBV10-3 and TRBJ2-7, with 7 bases that match TRBD1. The V gene end was trimmed by 11 bases and the J gene end by 8 bases; junction bases not matched to a gene: 12. Germline V CDR1 and CDR2: ENHRY, SYGVKD. This CDR3 has 12 residues. CDR3: CAARQGDSQQYF. CDR3 bases: TGTGCCGCGAGACAGGGTGACTCGCAGCAGTACTTC.

This clone was recorded once. The CDR3 here is CASSALTTGNTEAFF. CDR3 bases: TGTGCCAGCAGCGCGCTAACGACAGGGAACACTGAAGCTTTCTTT. V is TRBV7-2 and J is TRBJ1-1, with D perhaps TRBD1 (6 bases). V was trimmed by 5 bases and J by 1 base, leaving 14 bases between them. CDR3 size: 15 residues. From germline, CDR1 is SGHTA and CDR2 FQGNSA.

The chain has TRBV4-1 and TRBJ1-4, with no clear D. This CDR3 is built from 17 residues. The ends were cut back, 4 bases at V and 5 bases at J, with 20 bases in the middle. Germline-derived CDR1 and CDR2 are MGHRA and YSYEKL. In DNA, the CDR3 is TGCGCCAGCAGCCTACCAAACCTCGCCAACCTAAATGAAAAACTGTTTTTT. This gives the protein CASSLPNLANLNEKLFF.

This clone was counted only a few times. The rearrangement links TRBV10-3 to TRBJ1-4; D may be TRBD1 (5 bases). The CDR3 extends over 13 amino acids. The V and J ends lost 11 bases and 5 bases respectively, with 15 bases between them. Germline lookup yields CDR1 ENHRY and CDR2 SYGVKD. CDR3 region: CASYGGTNEKLFF. The CDR3 bases are TGTGCCTCCTACGGGGGTACAAATGAAAAACTGTTTTTT.

This chain connects TRBV7-9 to TRBJ1-1, with no clear D. V gave up 4 bases and J gave up 8 bases, with 11 bases separating them. The CDR3 consists of 12 residues. Germline lookup yields CDR1 SEHNR and CDR2 FQNEAQ (reference sequence). In nucleotides, the CDR3 is TGTGCCAGCAGCTCCACGACCAGGGAAGCTTTCTTT. It is translated as CASSSTTREAFF.

The chain employs TRBV19 and TRBJ1-2, with D possibly TRBD1 on 6 matching bases. V was pared by 7 bases and J by 6 bases, with 21 bases between. The V gene's germline CDR1 is LNHDA and CDR2 SQIVND (reference sequence). The CDR3 runs 15 residues. The CDR3 loop reads CASKIRMSGVDGYTF. The CDR3 bases are TGTGCCAGTAAGATACGCATGTCAGGGGTTGATGGCTACACCTTC. Variable domain in full (rest from reference TRBV19 and TRBJ1-2): DGGITQSPKYLFRKEGQNVTLSCEQNLNHDAMYWYRQDPGQGLRLIYYSQIVNDFQKGDIAEGYSVSREKKESFPLTVTSAQKNPTAFYLCASKIRMSGVDGYTFGSGTRLTVV.

In this sample, this clone turned up a few times. Written as DNA, the CDR3 is TGCGCCAGCAGCTTGGGACAACTATACACAGATACGCAGTATTTT. Amino acids: CASSLGQLYTDTQYF. V is TRBV5-1 and J is TRBJ2-3, with D hard to call. Germline values: CDR1 SGHRS, CDR2 YFSETQ. CDR3 size: 15 residues. V gave up 0 bases and J gave up 2 bases, with 10 bases separating them.

The rearrangement uses TRBV6-1 and TRBJ1-2; 9 bases are shared with TRBD1. This CDR3 spans 14 amino acids. Per germline, CDR1 MNHNS and CDR2 SASEGT. Trimming at V came to 4 bases and at J to 3 bases, leaving 3 bases not matched to a gene. For the CDR3, the DNA is TGTGCCAGCAGTGGGGACAGGGCTTACTATGGCTACACCTTC. Translation: CASSGDRAYYGYTF.

With regard to this clone: Other DNA sequences in this specimen translate into the identical CDR3. This chain joins TRBV29-1 and TRBJ1-4; a possible D gene is TRBD1 (5 bases). V was pared by 4 bases and J by 6 bases, with 9 bases between. The germline gives CDR1 SQVTM, CDR2 ANQGSEA. This CDR3 contains 12 residues. CDR3 nucleotides: TGCAGCGTTGCAGGGACCGATGAAAAACTGTTTTTT. Amino acid sequence: CSVAGTDEKLFF.

This clone showed up just a few times. CDR3 protein: CASSWRGMMNTEAFF. The CDR3 nucleotides are TGTGCCAGCAGCTGGAGGGGTATGATGAACACTGAAGCTTTCTTT. The chain is built from TRBV5-4 and TRBJ1-1, with a tentative D call TRBD1 (5 bases). Germline lookup yields CDR1 SGHNT and CDR2 YYREEE (reference sequence). The CDR3 runs to 15 residues. Deletions cut 3 bases from V and 0 bases from J, with 12 bases between.

The rearrangement uses TRBV5-4 and TRBJ1-1; possible D gene TRBD1, 6 bases. The CDR3 has 14 amino acids. Per the germline V gene, CDR1 is SGHNT and CDR2 is YYREEE (reference sequence). V was pared by 4 bases and J by 1 base, with 11 bases between. CDR3 sequence: CASSPRTANTEAFF. The CDR3 DNA reads as TGTGCCAGCAGCCCCCGGACAGCGAACACTGAAGCTTTCTTT.

This sequence joins TRBV6-1 and TRBJ1-1, with D perhaps TRBD1 (5 bases). This CDR3 has 13 amino acids. CDR1 MNHNS and CDR2 SASEGT come from the germline V gene. The ends were cut back, 6 bases at V and 0 bases at J, with 8 bases in the middle. CDR3 nucleotide sequence: TGTGCCAGCAGGGGGGTGGTGAACACTGAAGCTTTCTTT. It specifies CASRGVVNTEAFF.

V gene TRBV9 combines with J gene TRBJ1-2, with a tentative D call TRBD1 (6 bases). Trimming removed 2 bases at V and 3 bases at J, with 11 bases between. Germline CDR1 SGDLS, CDR2 YYNGEE. The CDR3 sequence is 14 residues long. CDR3 sequence (DNA): TGTGCCAGCAGCGTTTACGGGGGCGACTATGGCTACACCTTC. This codes for CASSVYGGDYGYTF.

This chain connects TRBV30 to TRBJ1-1; D is unresolved. In germline, CDR1 is GTSNPN, CDR2 SVGIG (reference sequence). The CDR3 covers 12 residues. Trimming left V 5 bases short and J 8 bases short, with 15 bases between. CDR3 residues: CAWSVRLVEAFF. CDR3 in DNA: TGTGCCTGGTCGGTTAGGTTGGTGGAAGCTTTCTTT.

The V gene is TRBV2, the J gene TRBJ2-7; no clear D. V gave up 5 bases and J gave up 3 bases, with 17 bases separating them. The germline V gene encodes CDR1 SNHLY and CDR2 FYNNEI. The CDR3 is made up of 15 amino acids. The CDR3 loop is CASSRSTMRVYEQYF. DNA of the CDR3: TGTGCCAGCAGTCGAAGCACTATGAGAGTCTACGAGCAGTACTTC.

This chain links TRBV2 with TRBJ2-6; D unresolved. Germline V gene sequence: CDR1 SNHLY, CDR2 FYNNEI. Between the trimmed V and J ends, which lost 6 bases and 0 bases, there was a span of 9 bases. This CDR3 is built from 15 residues. The CDR3 sequence is CASRVMSSGANVLTF. Here the CDR3 DNA reads TGTGCCAGCAGGGTCATGTCCTCTGGGGCCAACGTCCTGACTTTC.

This clone was recorded at least ten times. The CDR3 nucleotides are TGTGCCAGCAGCCTGGGGGACCACTCCCCTGAAGCTTTCTTT. Translated: CASSLGDHSPEAFF. The chain recombines TRBV11-2 with TRBJ1-1; possible D gene TRBD1, 5 bases. The ends were cut back, 5 bases at V and 6 bases at J, with 16 bases in the middle. The germline V gene has CDR1 SGHAT and CDR2 FQNNGV. The CDR3 loop spans 14 amino acids.